The 8 T cell receptor beta chains given below trace back to one sample, sequenced in a study of vaccination effects on CD4 cells after COVID-19. These receptors' targets are unknown. Prior to sequencing, the ViraFEST assay stimulated PBMC with viral peptide pools, which expanded the antigen-specific CD4+ T cells. Investigators separated out CD4+ T cells once around 11 days of culture had passed. None of the vaccinated had previously contracted SARS-CoV-2, and their nucleocapsid antibodies tested negative. Clones were read by immunoSEQ multiplex PCR, and TCRdb kept only the in-frame ones, dropping some. This sample has about 27,000 clones, with approximately 76% found just once. Sequenced material: CD4+ T cells from PBMCs cultured with SARS-CoV-2 spike peptides, taken before COVID-19 vaccination. The receptor set was obtained from a human donor who received a COVID-19 vaccine.

The chain links TRBV6-1 to TRBJ1-2, with D tentatively TRBD1 (5 bases). Germline V CDR1 and CDR2: MNHNS, SASEGT. Deletions cut 3 bases from V and 9 bases from J, with 20 bases between. The CDR3 spans 15 residues. The CDR3 sequence is CASSDPPGIRGSYTF. The CDR3 DNA reads TGTGCCAGCAGTGATCCTCCTGGGATCCGGGGGAGCTACACCTTC.

This clone has just a few counts. The genes are TRBV6-1 and TRBJ2-7; 7 positions match TRBD1. The V gene end was trimmed by 1 base and the J gene end by 3 bases; junction bases not matched to a gene: 6. The CDR3 consists of 15 residues. The germline gives CDR1 MNHNS, CDR2 SASEGT. The CDR3 protein is CASSEEGQLGYEQYF. The CDR3 coding sequence is TGTGCCAGCAGTGAAGAGGGACAGCTCGGCTACGAGCAGTACTTC.

The chain links TRBV7-9 to TRBJ1-1, with 8 bases identical to TRBD1. This CDR3 contains 15 residues. Germline V lookup: CDR1 SEHNR, CDR2 FQNEAQ (reference sequence). Trimming removed 1 base from V and 3 bases from J; junction bases left unmatched: 4. The CDR3 region has the DNA TGTGCCAGCAGCTTAGTAGCCAGGGGGCACACTGAAGCTTTCTTT. This translates into CASSLVARGHTEAFF. Full variable domain (missing parts from reference TRBV7-9 and TRBJ1-1): DTGVSQNPRHKITKRGQNVTFRCDPISEHNRLYWYRQTLGQGPEFLTYFQNEAQLEKSRLLSDRFSAERPKGSFSTLEIQRTEQGDSAMYLCASSLVARGHTEAFFGQGTRLTVV.

The gene calls are TRBV4-1 and TRBJ2-5, with TRBD2 matching 10 bases. The CDR3 extends over 15 amino acids. V was pared by 2 bases and J by 4 bases, with 4 bases of the junction left unmatched. Looked up from germline, CDR1 is MGHRA and CDR2 is YSYEKL. CDR3 sequence: CASSQIPSGRETQYF. The CDR3 coding sequence is TGCGCCAGCAGCCAAATCCCTAGCGGGAGAGAGACCCAGTACTTC.

The rearrangement uses TRBV5-4 and TRBJ2-1; 7 nucleotides agree with TRBD1. V gave up 4 bases and J gave up 2 bases; unmatched junction bases: 3. This CDR3 has 14 amino acids. Germline loops: CDR1 SGHNT, CDR2 YYREEE (reference sequence). The CDR3 sequence: CASSLTGPYNEQFF. In nucleotides, the CDR3 is TGTGCCAGCAGCCTGACAGGGCCCTACAATGAGCAGTTCTTC.

The genes are TRBV5-1 and TRBJ1-1; no clear D. CDR1 is SGHRS and CDR2 is YFSETQ in the germline V gene. The V end lost 2 bases, the J end lost 4 bases, and 9 bases lay between the germline ends. This CDR3 spans 13 amino acids. The CDR3 protein is CASSLSTLTEAFF. CDR3 nucleotide sequence: TGCGCCAGCAGCTTATCAACGCTCACTGAAGCTTTCTTT.

The chain joins TRBV7-7 to TRBJ2-1; 8 bases align to TRBD2. J was trimmed by 3 bases and V by 1 base; bases with no gene match: 2. The germline gives CDR1 SSHAT, CDR2 FNYEAQ (reference sequence). There are 15 residues in the CDR3. The CDR3 sequence: CASSLGTSGYNEQFF. CDR3 nucleotide sequence: TGTGCCAGCAGCTTAGGAACTAGCGGCTACAATGAGCAGTTCTTC.

This clone has a handful of counts. V and J are TRBV19 and TRBJ1-2; D uncertain. V was trimmed by 3 bases and J by 2 bases, leaving 7 bases between them. This CDR3 contains 13 residues. Per the germline V gene, CDR1 is LNHDA and CDR2 is SQIVND (reference sequence). Here the CDR3 reads CASSINYNYGYTF. In nucleotides, the CDR3 is TGTGCCAGTAGTATCAATTACAACTATGGCTACACCTTC.